Described below is a single TCR beta chain sequence and its context. Its antigen is as yet unknown. Germline loops: CDR1 SGHTA, CDR2 FQGNSA. J was trimmed by 9 bases and V by 2 bases; bases with no gene match: 4. This CDR3 is 13 amino acids long. This sample was taken from a study of T cell clones after liver transplantation. Overall study findings and caveats: Graft donor-reactive T cells possibly entered the graft instead of undergoing deletion.

The data were produced by immunoSEQ multiplex PCR, yet TCRdb's version contains in-frame clones alone and is incomplete. The repertoire holds tens of thousands of clones, with about nine tenths as singletons. This rearrangement joins TRBV7-2 to TRBJ2-1, with 7 bases that match TRBD2. The sequenced sample was CD4+ T cells from blood, obtained before liver transplant. The sequence was collected from a human donor who received a liver transplant. CDR3 in amino acids: CASSLLGGSEQFF. The CDR3 DNA sequence: TGTGCCAGCAGCTTACTGGGCGGGAGTGAGCAGTTCTTC.